The 26 T cell receptor beta chains below were found in one sample sequenced in a study of shared clonotypes between healthy human individuals. Using immunoSEQ multiplex PCR, the repertoire was profiled, and TCRdb retains in-frame clones only, with some absent. The repertoire holds 1,500,000 or so clones, with roughly 98.5% as singletons. Specimen: naive CD4+ T cells sorted from blood. As to subset: CD45RA+ positively selected. The receptors shown here come from a man in his thirties or forties in good health.

CDR3 region: CASSRWAGQGLTYEQYF. The CDR3 nucleotides are TGCGCCAGCAGCCGATGGGCGGGACAGGGGCTAACCTACGAGCAGTACTTC. The V call is TRBV5-1, the J call TRBJ2-7, with 10 nucleotides matching TRBD1. The germline V gene encodes CDR1 SGHRS and CDR2 YFSETQ. V was clipped by 4 bases and J by 2 bases; unmatched bases: 12. The CDR3 totals 17 residues.

The DNA for the CDR3 is TGTGCCAGCATGGCTTCAGCGGACCGAGAGACCCAGTACTTC. Translation: CASMASADRETQYF. The chain links TRBV7-2 to TRBJ2-5; D may be TRBD2 (5 bases). Trimming took off 7 bases at V and 4 bases at J, with 16 bases between the two ends. The CDR3 consists of 14 residues. In germline, CDR1 is SGHTA, CDR2 FQGNSA.

CDR3 coding DNA: TGTGCCAGCAGCTCGGGCGCAAGGGACGAGCAGTACTTC. Translation gives CASSSGARDEQYF. This chain joins TRBV7-9 and TRBJ2-7; no definite D call. There are 13 residues in the CDR3. Germline loops: CDR1 SEHNR, CDR2 FQNEAQ (reference sequence). V was pared by 4 bases and J by 5 bases, with 12 bases between. The full variable domain, with the rest looked up from reference TRBV7-9 and TRBJ2-7, is DTGVSQNPRHKITKRGQNVTFRCDPISEHNRLYWYRQTLGQGPEFLTYFQNEAQLEKSRLLSDRFSAERPKGSFSTLEIQRTEQGDSAMYLCASSSGARDEQYFGPGTRLTVT.

This clone has just one count. The genes are TRBV7-9 and TRBJ2-2; TRBD1 matches at 9 bases. Looked up from germline, CDR1 is SEHNR and CDR2 is FQNEAQ (reference sequence). V lost 4 bases, J lost 5 bases, and 5 bases stayed unmatched. This CDR3 is 15 amino acids long. The CDR3 nucleotides read TGTGCCAGCAGCTACCCGGGACAGGGTACCGGGGAGCTGTTTTTT. It specifies CASSYPGQGTGELFF.

The gene calls are TRBV5-4 and TRBJ2-7, with 7 bases that match TRBD1. Looked up from germline, CDR1 is SGHNT and CDR2 is YYREEE (reference sequence). V trimming: 7 bases; J trimming: 8 bases; junction bases outside the gene matches: 6. The CDR3 extends over 11 amino acids. The CDR3 DNA reads as TGTGCCAGCCAGGACAGGCAGAAGCAGTACTTC. Encoded protein: CASQDRQKQYF.

The J gene is TRBJ1-5, the V gene TRBV6-5; 7 nucleotides line up with TRBD1. CDR3 length: 14 amino acids. V lost 4 bases to trimming and J lost 2 bases; unmatched junction nucleotides: 2. Germline assignment: CDR1 MNHEY and CDR2 SVGAGI. For the CDR3, the DNA is TGTGCCAGCAGTTCCACAGGGGGCAATCAGCCCCAGCATTTT. The encoded protein is CASSSTGGNQPQHF.

The J gene is TRBJ2-3, the V gene TRBV6-1, with 8 bases that match TRBD2. The CDR3 runs to 14 residues. J gave up 5 bases and V 5 bases, and 6 bases lay outside the gene matches. Germline lookup yields CDR1 MNHNS and CDR2 SASEGT. The CDR3 DNA is TGTGCCAGCAGTTCCGGACTAGCAGTAGATACGCAGTATTTT. It is translated as CASSSGLAVDTQYF.

As regards this clone: A junction end diverges from the germline sequence, so it may reflect a read error. CDR3 in amino acids: CASSPSNEQYF. CDR3 nucleotide sequence: TGTGCCAGCAGCCCCTCCAACGAGCAGTACTTC. V is TRBV7-2 and J is TRBJ2-7, with D unclear. The CDR3 sequence is 11 residues long. Germline CDR1 and CDR2: SGHTA and FQGNSA.

The chain uses TRBV5-1 and TRBJ1-1, with unresolved D. This CDR3 has 15 residues. In germline, CDR1 is SGHRS, CDR2 YFSETQ. Trimming shortened V by 7 bases and J by 11 bases, and 27 bases separated the two germline ends. CDR3 bases: TGCGCCAGCGCCGACGCTTCAAAAGGCCCTCTGAACGCTTTCTTT. Encoded protein: CASADASKGPLNAFF.

This clone was observed once. The chain carries TRBV6-6 and TRBJ2-3; D unresolved. The germline gives CDR1 MNHNY, CDR2 SVGAGI (reference sequence). This CDR3 is 11 amino acids long. Trimming removed 7 bases at V and 4 bases at J, with 6 bases between. The CDR3, as DNA: TGTGCCAGCAAACCGGCAGATACGCAGTATTTT. Translated, it gives CASKPADTQYF.

Concerning this clone itself: The same CDR3 is also encoded by other DNA sequences in this sample. The chain has TRBV5-1 and TRBJ2-3; D is ambiguous. CDR1 and CDR2 from the germline V gene are SGHRS and YFSETQ. The CDR3 runs 13 residues. Between the trimmed V and J ends, which lost 2 bases and 3 bases, there was a span of 7 bases. This chain's CDR3 is CASSLVPTDTQYF. The CDR3 bases are TGCGCCAGCAGCTTAGTCCCAACAGATACGCAGTATTTT.

The V call is TRBV11-3, the J call TRBJ2-3, with TRBD1 matching 8 bases. Per the germline V gene, CDR1 is SGHNT and CDR2 is YENEEA. The CDR3 totals 16 residues. V was pared by 1 base and J by 6 bases, with 9 bases of the junction left unmatched. The CDR3 loop reads CASSLGPQGAIDTQYF. In DNA form, the CDR3 reads TGTGCCAGCAGCTTAGGGCCTCAGGGGGCGATCGATACGCAGTATTTT.

V gene TRBV18 combines with J gene TRBJ2-7; tentative D call: TRBD1 (5 bases). The V end lost 2 bases, the J end lost 3 bases, and 11 bases lay between the germline ends. CDR1 KGHSH and CDR2 LQKENI come from the germline V gene. CDR3 length: 14 amino acids. CDR3 nucleotides: TGTGCCAGCTCACCAAGGGGCAGGGACTACGAGCAGTACTTC. Amino acid sequence: CASSPRGRDYEQYF.

The V call is TRBV6-6, the J call TRBJ2-7; D not certain. Germline values: CDR1 MNHNY, CDR2 SVGAGI (reference sequence). The V end was cut by 5 bases, the J end by 6 bases, with 11 bases between. This CDR3 comprises 12 residues. The CDR3 region has the DNA TGTGCCAGCAGTAGATTTGTAGGCGAGCAGTACTTC. Its translation is CASSRFVGEQYF.

The J gene is TRBJ2-6, the V gene TRBV7-2; tentatively, D is TRBD2 (6 bases). V dropped 3 bases and J dropped 0 bases, with 9 bases sitting between them. Germline-derived CDR1 and CDR2 are SGHTA and FQGNSA. This CDR3 region has 16 residues. CDR3 in amino acids: CASSLEGTSGANVLTF. CDR3 DNA: TGTGCCAGCAGCTTGGAGGGGACCTCTGGGGCCAACGTCCTGACTTTC.

This chain uses TRBV28 with TRBJ2-1; 8 nucleotides agree with TRBD1. CDR1 and CDR2 from the germline V gene are MDHEN and SYDVKM. The CDR3 has 14 amino acids. Losses at the gene ends were 5 bases for V and 6 bases for J; bases not matched to a gene: 6. CDR3 DNA sequence: TGTGCCAGCAGTATGGACAGGGTACGCAATGAGCAGTTCTTC. Encoded protein: CASSMDRVRNEQFF.

The J gene is TRBJ1-5, the V gene TRBV19, with 8 nucleotides matching TRBD1. Germline lookup yields CDR1 LNHDA and CDR2 SQIVND (reference sequence). The CDR3 consists of 16 residues. After removal of 8 bases from V and 0 bases from J, the junction contained 9 bases not matched to a gene. The CDR3 loop is CASGDGTGYSNQPQHF. CDR3 DNA: TGTGCCAGTGGAGATGGGACAGGCTATAGCAATCAGCCCCAGCATTTT.

The chain recombines TRBV5-5 with TRBJ2-1; tentative D call: TRBD1 (6 bases). This CDR3 has 14 residues. Germline V gene sequence: CDR1 SGHKS, CDR2 YYEKEE (reference sequence). Trimming pared 0 bases from V and 6 bases from J, leaving 10 bases between. The CDR3: CASSLGPRGNEQFF. In nucleotides, the CDR3 is TGTGCCAGCAGCTTGGGGCCCAGGGGCAATGAGCAGTTCTTC.

This rearrangement joins TRBV5-1 to TRBJ2-1; 10 nucleotides align to TRBD1. The V and J ends lost 0 bases and 8 bases, in that order; junction bases with no gene match: 11. From germline, CDR1 is SGHRS and CDR2 YFSETQ. The CDR3 spans 17 residues. CDR3 in DNA: TGCGCCAGCAGCTTGGTGGGTCCGGGGACAGGGGTTGATGAGCAGTTCTTC. Translating it yields CASSLVGPGTGVDEQFF.

The chain uses TRBV11-2 and TRBJ2-6; no definite D call. The germline CDR1 and CDR2 sequences are SGHAT and FQNNGV. Trimming took 0 bases from V and 0 from J, leaving 6 bases between them. This CDR3 is 16 amino acids long. Written as DNA, the CDR3 is TGTGCCAGCAGCTTAGATGGTGGCTCTGGGGCCAACGTCCTGACTTTC. Its translation is CASSLDGGSGANVLTF.

This chain connects TRBV28 to TRBJ1-4, with 7 bases fitting TRBD1. In germline, CDR1 is MDHEN, CDR2 SYDVKM. Trimming removed 6 bases from V and 7 bases from J; junction bases left unmatched: 8. This CDR3 has 14 residues. The CDR3 region is CASSYDRAPEKLFF. The CDR3 DNA sequence: TGTGCCAGCAGCTATGACAGGGCCCCTGAAAAACTGTTTTTT.

V and J are TRBV9 and TRBJ1-3; 7 bases align to TRBD1. The CDR3 extends over 16 amino acids. From germline, CDR1 is SGDLS and CDR2 YYNGEE. Unmatched junction bases numbered 6, after V lost 3 bases and J lost 0 bases. CDR3 DNA: TGTGCCAGCAGCGCGACAGGGCCTTTCTCTGGAAACACCATATATTTT. Protein sequence: CASSATGPFSGNTIYF.

V and J are TRBV27 and TRBJ2-3; 8 positions agree with TRBD2. The CDR3 runs to 14 residues. J lost 5 bases, V lost 7 bases, and 8 bases had no gene match. CDR1 and CDR2 from the germline V gene are MNHEY and SMNVEV (reference sequence). As DNA, the CDR3 is TGTGCCAGCACCCCAGCGGGAGTGGTAGATACGCAGTATTTT. Its protein is CASTPAGVVDTQYF.

The chain links TRBV11-1 to TRBJ2-7; D is uncertain. Trimming took 6 bases from V and 0 from J, leaving 9 bases between them. Germline V gene data show CDR1 as SGHAT and CDR2 as FQDESV (reference sequence). There are 13 residues in the CDR3. CDR3 loop: CASRPRSSYEQYF. The CDR3 region has the DNA TGTGCCAGCAGACCGAGGAGCTCCTACGAGCAGTACTTC.

The CDR3 sequence is CASSFSGSNTGELFF. The CDR3 region has the DNA TGTGCCAGCAGCTTTAGCGGGAGTAACACCGGGGAGCTGTTTTTT. The J gene is TRBJ2-2, the V gene TRBV9; TRBD2 agrees at 9 bases. CDR1 is SGDLS, CDR2 YYNGEE, per germline. The CDR3 contains 15 residues. V was clipped by 4 bases and J by 2 bases; unmatched bases: 3.

The rearrangement joins TRBV14 to TRBJ2-1, with 10 bases that match TRBD2. The trim removed 5 bases at V and 10 bases at J, leaving 17 bases unmatched. Per germline, CDR1 SGHDN and CDR2 FVKESK. The CDR3 contains 17 residues. The CDR3 nucleotides are TGTGCCAGCAGCGCACGACTAGCGGGCCAGATAAGACGAGAGCAGTTCTTC. Protein sequence: CASSARLAGQIRREQFF. Drawing the rest from reference TRBV14 and TRBJ2-1, the complete variable domain is EAGVTQFPSHSVIEKGQTVTLRCDPISGHDNLYWYRRVMGKEIKFLLHFVKESKQDESGMPNNRFLAERTGGTYSTLKVQPAELEDSGVYFCASSARLAGQIRREQFFGPGTRLTVL.